This TCR beta chain came from a study of regulatory T cells in long-lasting Graves disease. Overall study findings and caveats: With persistent disease, TRBV28, TRBJ1-2 and TRBJ2-5 were the favored segments. Exclusively peripheral blood, rather than thyroid tissue, was studied.

Remarks on this clonotype: Antigen specificity is unknown.

The CDR3 totals 14 residues. CDR1 and CDR2 from the germline V gene are DFQATT and SNEGSKA (reference sequence). V dropped 5 bases and J dropped 2 bases, with 15 bases sitting between them. Stated time point: persistent/refractory GD, antithyroid drugs over 5 years with positive TRAb. PBMCs provided the RNA from which the TCR library was made. Patients all came to the study from an endocrinology department in Xi'an, China. To make TCR beta libraries, researchers used iRepertoire HTBI primers and Arm-PCR of CDR3 regions. Using its own MiXCR run on the multiplex PCR reads, TCRdb lists one record per CDR3 protein. The data contain about 460,000 distinct CDR3 sequences, 22% of them singletons.

The sequencing here drew on peripheral blood mononuclear cells (PBMCs), taken when the disease was refractory, from a patient treated with antithyroid drugs. This clonotype was obtained from a female donor with Graves disease. V is TRBV20-1 and J is TRBJ1-2; D might be TRBD1 (6 bases). This CDR3 is CSAGPRDTNYGYTF. The CDR3 DNA reads as TGCAGTGCTGGCCCCAGGGACACAAACTATGGCTACACCTTC.